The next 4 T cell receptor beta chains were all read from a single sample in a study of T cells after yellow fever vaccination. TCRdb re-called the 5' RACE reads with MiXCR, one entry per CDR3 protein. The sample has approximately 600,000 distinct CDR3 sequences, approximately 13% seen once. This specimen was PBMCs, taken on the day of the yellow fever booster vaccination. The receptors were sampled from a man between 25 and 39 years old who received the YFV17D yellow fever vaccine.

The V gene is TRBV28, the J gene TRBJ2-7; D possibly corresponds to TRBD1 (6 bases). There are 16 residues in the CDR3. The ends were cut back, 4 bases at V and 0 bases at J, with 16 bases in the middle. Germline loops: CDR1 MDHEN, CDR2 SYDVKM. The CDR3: CASSYLPTGPSYEQYF. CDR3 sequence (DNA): TGTGCCAGCAGTTACCTCCCCACAGGGCCCTCCTACGAGCAGTACTTC.

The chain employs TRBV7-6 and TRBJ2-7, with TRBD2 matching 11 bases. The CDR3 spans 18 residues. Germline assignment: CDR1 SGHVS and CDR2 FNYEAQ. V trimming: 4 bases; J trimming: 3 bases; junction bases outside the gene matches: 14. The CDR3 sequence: CASSSRGGGTSGNYEQYF. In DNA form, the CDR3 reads TGTGCCAGCAGCTCCCGAGGGGGAGGGACTAGCGGAAACTACGAGCAGTACTTC.

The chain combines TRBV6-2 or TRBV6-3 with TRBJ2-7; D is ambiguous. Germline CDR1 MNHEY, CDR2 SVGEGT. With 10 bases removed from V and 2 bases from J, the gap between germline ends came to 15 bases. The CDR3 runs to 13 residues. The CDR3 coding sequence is TGTGCCATTAGGATGGCCGGGCCCTACGAGCAGTACTTC. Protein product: CAIRMAGPYEQYF.

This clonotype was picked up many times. DNA of the CDR3: TGCAGTGCTCCCTGGTCCCGACTAGCGGGTCTATACAATGAGCAGTTCTTC. It yields the protein CSAPWSRLAGLYNEQFF. The J gene is TRBJ2-1, the V gene TRBV20-1, with 10 nucleotides matching TRBD2. CDR3 length: 17 residues. The germline V gene has CDR1 DFQATT and CDR2 SNEGSKA (reference sequence). V gave up 5 bases and J gave up 4 bases; unmatched junction bases: 14.